This is a list of T cell receptor beta chains from one sample in a study. TCRdb independently ran MiXCR on the 5' RACE reads; one entry per CDR3 protein. Among 20,000 to 25,000 distinct CDR3 sequences, 30% were seen once, and the ten largest hold 2% to 2.5%. Sequencing used tumor-infiltrating naive CD4+ T cells sorted from the breast tumor. These receptors all come from a female donor with breast cancer. The CDR3 runs from the conserved cysteine through the conserved F or W. Each record gives: CDR3 DNA, CDR3 protein, clone size, V gene, D gene, J gene. D genes are given only for firm matches. Clone size is shown for a subset of rows, as once, few, many or a class of expanded clone.

CDR3 DNA: TGTGCCACCAGCGCTCGGGGCCCACGGTGGGGAGAGACCCAGTACTTC
CDR3 protein: CATSARGPRWGETQYF
clone size: many
V gene: TRBV15
D gene: .
J gene: TRBJ2-5

CDR3 DNA: TGTGCCAGCGCTTTAGATAACGGTGAATATGGCTACACCTTC
CDR3 protein: CASALDNGEYGYTF
clone size: many
V gene: TRBV12-3/TRBV12-4
D gene: .
J gene: TRBJ1-2

CDR3 DNA: TGCAGCGCTGGGGGGGGGAGCTCCTACGAGCAGTACTTC
CDR3 protein: CSAGGGSSYEQYF
clone size: medium-sized
V gene: TRBV29-1
D gene: TRBD2
J gene: TRBJ2-7

CDR3 DNA: TGTGCCACCAGTGATTCCGGGACAGGGAAGGACTACGAGCAGTACTTC
CDR3 protein: CATSDSGTGKDYEQYF
clone size: many
V gene: TRBV24-1
D gene: TRBD1
J gene: TRBJ2-7

CDR3 DNA: TGCGCCAGCAGCTTGGGGCTCGACAATGAGCAGTTCTTC
CDR3 protein: CASSLGLDNEQFF
clone size: many
V gene: TRBV5-1
D gene: .
J gene: TRBJ2-1

CDR3 DNA: TGCGCCAGCAGCTTGTTGGTAGGGATGAACACTGAAGCTTTCTTT
CDR3 protein: CASSLLVGMNTEAFF
clone size: medium-sized
V gene: TRBV5-1
D gene: .
J gene: TRBJ1-1

CDR3 DNA: TGTGCCAGCAGCTTAATGGTACAGGGTGGCACAGGTCAGCCCCAGCATTTT
CDR3 protein: CASSLMVQGGTGQPQHF
clone size: .
V gene: TRBV7-3
D gene: .
J gene: TRBJ1-5

CDR3 DNA: TGTGCCAGCAGCATCCGACAGGGTGGTAGAATCACTGAAGCTTTCTTT
CDR3 protein: CASSIRQGGRITEAFF
clone size: many
V gene: TRBV7-3
D gene: TRBD1
J gene: TRBJ1-1

CDR3 DNA: TGCAGTGCCTTGGACAGGGGGGGATACGAGCAGTACTTC
CDR3 protein: CSALDRGGYEQYF
clone size: many
V gene: TRBV20-1
D gene: TRBD1
J gene: TRBJ2-7

CDR3 DNA: TGCAGTGCTGGGCCGCGCGGGAGATTAGAGACCCAGTACTTC
CDR3 protein: CSAGPRGRLETQYF
clone size: few
V gene: TRBV20-1
D gene: TRBD2
J gene: TRBJ2-5

CDR3 DNA: TGTGCCAGCAGCGTAGATAGTGGGACAGGGATCTCCGAGCAGTACTTC
CDR3 protein: CASSVDSGTGISEQYF
clone size: many
V gene: TRBV9
D gene: TRBD1
J gene: TRBJ2-7